One T cell receptor beta chain is described in this entry. Its antigen is unidentified. Using immunoSEQ multiplex PCR, the repertoire was profiled, and TCRdb retains in-frame clones only, with some absent. The sample has hundreds of thousands of clones, 83% seen once; the top ten hold about 7.4%. Noted treatment: around 19 received Ad26.COV2.S at low or high dose, single or two shots; 5 received placebo; per-sample allocation not given. Vaccine and placebo recipients were sampled on day 63 after the first injection. This vaccine is an Ad26 vector that expresses the Wuhan-strain SARS-CoV-2 spike. V lost 11 bases to trimming and J lost 4 bases, with 17 bases between them. Germline loops: CDR1 LNHDA, CDR2 SQIVND (reference sequence). This CDR3 contains 13 residues. This sample is drawn from a study of Ad26.COV2.S vaccination and SARS-CoV-2 variants. Study-wide context: Once or twice, 56 days apart, Ad26.COV2.S was delivered intramuscularly. Overall study results and limits: Placebo recipients had lower spike-specific TCR breadth than vaccine recipients. Researchers cautioned that TCR breadth and depth analyses may have underestimated total T cell responses.

This receptor was obtained from a person aged 18-60 years who received the Ad26.COV2.S COVID-19 vaccine or a placebo. The chain employs TRBV19 and TRBJ2-5; D is undetermined. Source: peripheral blood, taken in a trial of Ad26.COV2.S vaccine versus placebo. DNA for the CDR3: TGTGCCCCGGGCGGCAGCACCTTAGAGACCCAGTACTTC. It translates to CAPGGSTLETQYF.